The clone carrying this TCR beta chain turned up a few times. Its antigen is as yet unknown. TCRdb redid the calling of the 5' RACE reads with MiXCR, one entry per CDR3 protein. The sample records 580,000 or so distinct CDR3 sequences, approximately 15% being singletons. CDR1 is SGHTA and CDR2 is FQGTGA in the germline V gene. Trimming took off 0 bases at V and 5 bases at J, with 15 bases between the two ends. This CDR3 region has 16 residues. This sample was taken from a study of T-cell memory formation after mild COVID-19. Study observations and caveats: Later expanders leaned toward CD4+, whereas clones contracting from day 15 to 85 were balanced CD4/CD8. Memory from before infection featured some responding clones, which suggests cross-reactive memory joined.

The TCR sequence derives from an adult woman who had mild COVID-19 (a few samples of this study predate the infection). Cell type and time point are not known. The V gene is TRBV7-3, the J gene TRBJ2-3, with D tentatively TRBD1 (5 bases). Specimen: PBMCs or a T cell subset sorted from them (not recorded which). CDR3 residues: CASSLTQGTGRDTQYF. Written as DNA, the CDR3 is TGTGCCAGCAGCTTAACGCAGGGCACAGGTCGAGATACGCAGTATTTT.